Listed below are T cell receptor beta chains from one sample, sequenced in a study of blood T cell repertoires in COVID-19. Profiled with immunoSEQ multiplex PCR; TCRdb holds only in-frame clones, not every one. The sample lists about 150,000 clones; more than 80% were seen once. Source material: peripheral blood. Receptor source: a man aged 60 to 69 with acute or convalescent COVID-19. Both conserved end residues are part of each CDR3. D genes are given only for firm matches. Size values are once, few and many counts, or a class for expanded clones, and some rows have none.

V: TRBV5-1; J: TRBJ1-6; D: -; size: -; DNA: TGCGCCAGCAGCTTGAACACGGGCCAGGGGAATTCACCCCTCCACTTT; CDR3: CASSLNTGQGNSPLHF
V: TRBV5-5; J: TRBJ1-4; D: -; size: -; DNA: TGTGCCAGCAGCTCCACAGGGATCACTAATGAAAAACTGTTTTTT; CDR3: CASSSTGITNEKLFF
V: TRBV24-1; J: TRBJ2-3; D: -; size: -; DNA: TGTGCCACCAGTGATTTTGGAGGGGCGTCGGATACGCAGTATTTT; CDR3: CATSDFGGASDTQYF
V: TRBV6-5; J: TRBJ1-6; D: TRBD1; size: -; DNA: TGTGCCAGCAGTTACTCGAATCAGGGGGAGTCACCCCTCCACTTT; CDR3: CASSYSNQGESPLHF
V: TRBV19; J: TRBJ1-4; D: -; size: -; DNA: TGTGCCAGTAGTATTTACGGGGGGCTTGGTGAAAAACTGTTTTTT; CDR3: CASSIYGGLGEKLFF
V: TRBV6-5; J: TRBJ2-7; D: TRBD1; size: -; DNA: TGTGCCAGCAGTTACTCGACAGGGGGGGGTTACGAGCAGTACTTC; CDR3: CASSYSTGGGYEQYF
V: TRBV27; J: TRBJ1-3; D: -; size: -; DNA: TGTGCCAGCAGTTTATCCCCCCCATCTGGAAACACCATATATTTT; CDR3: CASSLSPPSGNTIYF
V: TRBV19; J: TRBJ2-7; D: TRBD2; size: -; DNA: TGTGCCAGTAGAGAGCGGGGGGGCCGCTACGAGCAGTACTTC; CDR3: CASRERGGRYEQYF
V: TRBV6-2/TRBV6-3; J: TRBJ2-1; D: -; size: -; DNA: TGTGCCAGCAGTTACTTTAGACAGGAACAGTTCTTC; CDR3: CASSYFRQEQFF
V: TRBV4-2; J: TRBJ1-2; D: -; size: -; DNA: TGTGCCAGCAGCGCAATAAGGGACAAGCTGAACTATGGCTACACCTTC; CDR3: CASSAIRDKLNYGYTF
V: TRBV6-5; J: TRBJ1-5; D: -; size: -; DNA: TGTGCCAGCAGTTACTCGAGGGATACCGCCCGTCCCCAGCATTTT; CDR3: CASSYSRDTARPQHF
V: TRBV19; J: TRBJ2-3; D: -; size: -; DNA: TGTGCCAGTAGTAACCGGGACACGCTAGATACGCAGTATTTT; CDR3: CASSNRDTLDTQYF
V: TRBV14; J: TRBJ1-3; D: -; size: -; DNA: TGTGCCAGCAGCCAAGATTGGGGACTCTCTGGAAACACCATATATTTT; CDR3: CASSQDWGLSGNTIYF
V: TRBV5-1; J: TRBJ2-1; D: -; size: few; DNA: TGCGCCAGCAGCTCCCTAGCTAACAACCCCAGAGAGCAGTTCTTC; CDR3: CASSSLANNPREQFF
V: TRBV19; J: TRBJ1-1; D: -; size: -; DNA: TGTGCCAGTAGTATGGGGGCGCGGACTGAAGCTTTCTTT; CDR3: CASSMGARTEAFF
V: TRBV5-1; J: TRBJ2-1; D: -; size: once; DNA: TGCGCCAGCAGCCGCGCGGGGGCGTACAATGAGCAGTTCTTC; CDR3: CASSRAGAYNEQFF
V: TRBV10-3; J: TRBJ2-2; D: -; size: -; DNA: TGTGCCATCAGTGACTCGGGAATCGGGGAGCTGTTTTTT; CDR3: CAISDSGIGELFF
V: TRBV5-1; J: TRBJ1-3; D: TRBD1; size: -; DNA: TGCGCCAGCAGCAAAGGGGGCAACCAAGCCACCATATATTTT; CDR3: CASSKGGNQATIYF
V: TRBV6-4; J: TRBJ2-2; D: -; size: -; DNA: TGTGCCAGCAGCAGGGGTTTGGGCGCCGGGGAGCTGTTTTTT; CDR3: CASSRGLGAGELFF
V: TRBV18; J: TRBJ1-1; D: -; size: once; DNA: TGTGCCAGCTCACCCGAGACAGGCCTGAACACTGAAGCTTTCTTT; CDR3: CASSPETGLNTEAFF
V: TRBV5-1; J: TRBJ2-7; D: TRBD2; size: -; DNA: TGCGCCAGCAGCTTGGCTCTAGCGGGGGAGGCCTACGAGCAGTACTTC; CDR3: CASSLALAGEAYEQYF
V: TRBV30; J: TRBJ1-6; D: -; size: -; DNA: TGTGCCTGGAGTATCCAGGGCCCTTCACCCCTCCACTTT; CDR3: CAWSIQGPSPLHF
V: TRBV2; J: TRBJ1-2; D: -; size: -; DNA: TGTGCCAGCAGTGAAGCGCGACAGAACTTAGATGGCTACACCTTC; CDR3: CASSEARQNLDGYTF
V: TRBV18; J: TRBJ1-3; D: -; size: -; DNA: TGTGCCAGCTCTCCTACTTCGGGAAGCTCTGGAAACACCATATATTTT; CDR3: CASSPTSGSSGNTIYF
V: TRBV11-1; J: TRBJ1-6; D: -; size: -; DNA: TGTGCCAGCAGCCAAGGGCAACGGGGTTCACCCCTCCACTTT; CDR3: CASSQGQRGSPLHF
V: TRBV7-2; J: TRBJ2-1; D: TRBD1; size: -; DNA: TGTGCCAGCAGCCCCCTTATGGGACAGAGCTACAATGAGCAGTTCTTC; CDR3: CASSPLMGQSYNEQFF
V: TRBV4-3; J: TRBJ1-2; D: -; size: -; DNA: TGCGCCAGCAGCCAAGAACAGGGTTTCTATGGCTACACCTTC; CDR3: CASSQEQGFYGYTF
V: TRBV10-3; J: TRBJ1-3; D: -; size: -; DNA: TGTGCCATCAGTAGTAGCTCTGGAAACACCATATATTTT; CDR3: CAISSSSGNTIYF
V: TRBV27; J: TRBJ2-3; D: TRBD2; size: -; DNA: TGTGCCAGCAGTTTAATGGTAGCGGGGCCTTCTAGCACAGATACGCAGTATTTT; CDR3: CASSLMVAGPSSTDTQYF
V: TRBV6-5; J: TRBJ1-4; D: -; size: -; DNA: TGTGCCAGCAGCCCGACAGTAGATAATGAAAAACTGTTTTTT; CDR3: CASSPTVDNEKLFF
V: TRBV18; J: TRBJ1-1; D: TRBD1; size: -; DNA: TGTGCCAGCTCGAGACAGGGGAGCACTGAAGCTTTCTTT; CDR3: CASSRQGSTEAFF
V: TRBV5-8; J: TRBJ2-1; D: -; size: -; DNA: TGTGCCAGCAGCCCCGGGACTCCCTCTCTCAATGAGCAGTTCTTC; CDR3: CASSPGTPSLNEQFF
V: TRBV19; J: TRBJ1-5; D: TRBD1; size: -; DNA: TGTGCCAGTAGTCTGGACAGGGGCGGGGAGCATCAGCCCCAGCATTTT; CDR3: CASSLDRGGEHQPQHF
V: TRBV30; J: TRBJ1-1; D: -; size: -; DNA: TGTGCCTGGGTCCCTTATCGGGGCACTGAAGCTTTCTTT; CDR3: CAWVPYRGTEAFF
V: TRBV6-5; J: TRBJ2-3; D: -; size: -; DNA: TGTGCCAGCAGTTACTCGGGGGGGCCCCCGGGGACGCAGTATTTT; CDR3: CASSYSGGPPGTQYF
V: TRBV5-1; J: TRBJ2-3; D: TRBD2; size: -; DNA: TGCGCCAGCAGCTTTACCCCTAGCGGCCTATTGGAACCGAGCACAGATACGCAGTATTTT; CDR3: CASSFTPSGLLEPSTDTQYF
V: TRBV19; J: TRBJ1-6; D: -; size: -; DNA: TGTGCCAGTAGCCCAAATAATTCACCCCTCCACTTT; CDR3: CASSPNNSPLHF
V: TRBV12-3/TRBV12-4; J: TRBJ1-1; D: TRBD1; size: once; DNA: TGTGCCAGCAAAGGGACAGAAAACACTGAAGCTTTCTTT; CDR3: CASKGTENTEAFF
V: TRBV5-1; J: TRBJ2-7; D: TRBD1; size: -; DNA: TGCGCCAGCAGCTTCCGGGACAGGGCCTACGAGCAGTACTTC; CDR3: CASSFRDRAYEQYF